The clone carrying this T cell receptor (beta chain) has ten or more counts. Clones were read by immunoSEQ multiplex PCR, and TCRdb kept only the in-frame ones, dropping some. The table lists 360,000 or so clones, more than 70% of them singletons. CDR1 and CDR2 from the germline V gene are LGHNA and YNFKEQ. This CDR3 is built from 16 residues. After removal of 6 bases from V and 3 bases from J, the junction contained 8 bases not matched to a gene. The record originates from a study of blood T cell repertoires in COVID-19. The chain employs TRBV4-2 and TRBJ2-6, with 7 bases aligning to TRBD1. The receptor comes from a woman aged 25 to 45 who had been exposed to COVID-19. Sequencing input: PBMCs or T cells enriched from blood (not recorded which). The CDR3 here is CASSSAHRGGANVLTF. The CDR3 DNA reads TGTGCCAGCAGTTCCGCTCACAGGGGTGGGGCCAACGTCCTGACTTTC.